Listed here is a single TCR beta chain. The antigen is unknown. The data derive from a study of graft-versus-host responses after intestinal transplantation. Assay used: immunoSEQ multiplex PCR; TCRdb lists only in-frame clones, some missing. The sample shows about 92,000 clones, around nine tenths of them seen only once. Study findings and constraints: The recipient marrow held GvH clones, and some of them showed up first in ileum or blood.

V dropped 4 bases and J dropped 1 base, with 8 bases sitting between them. The CDR3 has 13 residues. Germline V gene sequence: CDR1 SEHNR, CDR2 FQNEAQ (reference sequence). This rearrangement joins TRBV7-9 to TRBJ2-7; maybe TRBD1 (6 bases). The sequence was obtained from a human donor who received an intestinal transplant. This material consisted of unstimulated CD8+ T cells sorted from spleen or lymph node cells, taken before intestinal transplant. DNA for the CDR3: TGTGCCAGCAGCTCAGGGGCATCCTACGAGCAGTACTTC. As protein: CASSSGASYEQYF. The entire variable domain, with the rest obtained from reference TRBV7-9 and TRBJ2-7, is as follows: DTGVSQNPRHKITKRGQNVTFRCDPISEHNRLYWYRQTLGQGPEFLTYFQNEAQLEKSRLLSDRFSAERPKGSFSTLEIQRTEQGDSAMYLCASSSGASYEQYFGPGTRLTVT.